This record concerns one T cell receptor beta chain sequence. The antigen this receptor binds is unknown. No base quality values were provided; no much bigger clone lies one nucleotide off. These data belong to a study of blood T cell repertoires in COVID-19 (TCRdb year 2020). In the study overall: Collaborator samples came from the United States, Italy and Spain and covered acute and convalescent phases of COVID-19. Samples were obtained from the ongoing ImmuneRACE study (first 160 participants) and from about 1,300 subjects provided by 6 global collaborators. Where HLA class I and class II types were available, the types were taken from metadata supplied by the sample provider, not from assay-based typing. A de-identified subject ID, COVID-19 status, age in years and sex were almost always included in the sample metadata. The prospective study material was composed of cDNA or gDNA derived from T cells, B-cell-depleted T cells, or PBMCs. The repertoires were released in a freely available public database meant as a resource for research on the immune response to SARS-CoV-2. Deeply sampled blood TCRbeta repertoires from subjects exposed to, actively infected with, or recovered from COVID-19 were included in the dataset. Paper-wide results and their limitations: Clinical and demographic metadata were provided uncurated, with the amount varying by source and participant.

The collaborating institutions used their own protocols to collect whole blood in K2EDTA tubes. For TCRbeta analysis, collaborator samples were shipped as frozen whole blood, as isolated PBMCs, or as DNA extracted from either sample type. The immunoSEQ Assay, a bias-controlled multiplex PCR, was used to amplify TCRbeta CDR3 regions from genomic DNA. The paper's processing steps were these. The number of nucleated cells in each sample was estimated by amplification of reference gene primers within the assay. To quantify the absolute abundance of each unique TCRbeta CDR3 rearrangement, sequence reads were collapsed and filtered. For each sample, productive Simpson clonality was calculated by taking the square root of Simpson's diversity index across productive rearrangements. The table was pulled from immuneACCESS by TCRdb, which kept in-frame rearrangements only. Such tables lose some clones; where checked, under half of the loss comes from unresolved V genes, and the rest has no known cause. The V and J calls and clone size were taken over from that table, and D and trimming were inferred from the DNA. The table for this sample lists roughly 120,000 clones; around nine tenths of them were counted only once. About 3% of the sample belongs to the ten largest clones.

Sequencing was performed on peripheral blood. This sequence was found in a woman between 45 and 65 years old with acute or convalescent COVID-19.

The sequenced DNA is TGCGCCAGCAGCTCAACTAGCGGCAGCACAGATACGCAGTATTTT. This sequence encodes CASSSTSGSTDTQYF. The V and J genes are TRBV5-1 and TRBJ2-3, and 8 junctional nucleotides match TRBD2. Germline trimming: 3 bases from V, 0 bases from J; junction bases outside gene matches: 3. For CDR1 and CDR2, the germline V gene lists SGHRS and YFSETQ. The CDR3 spans 15 residues, from the cysteine through the phenylalanine. The kept DNA is CDR3 alone, 45 bases in frame from the first base. The full variable domain, completed from the reference TRBV5-1 and TRBJ2-3 proteins outside the CDR3, reads KAGVTQTPRYLIKTRGQQVTLSCSPISGHRSVSWYQQTPGQGLQFLFEYFSETQRNKGNFPGRFSGRQFSNSRSEMNVSTLELGDSALYLCASSSTSGSTDTQYFGPGTRLTVL.